The entry below gives a single TCR beta chain sequence along with its context. Its antigen is not identified. The CDR3 carries no conserved terminal phenylalanine or tryptophan, so it likely arises from a read error. Because the CDR3's place on the DNA is in doubt, the DNA is left out and the CDR3 is given as listed by TCRdb. Germline CDR1 is SQVTM and CDR2 is ANQGSEA. The CDR3 has 13 residues if both end residues are counted. Individuals selected for sequencing had exhibited CD8+CD57+ cell expansion on flow cytometry. Severe acquired aplastic anemia was present in all patients. When blood sampling took place, the patients had received no therapy. This entry comes from a study of CD8+CD57+ T cells in acquired aplastic anemia. Study-level findings and limits: Between the patient and control groups, CD8+ Simpson's diversity did not differ significantly.

Genomic DNA was employed as the template in profiling TCR beta VDJ and CDR3. One entry per CDR3 protein results from TCRdb running MiXCR on the reads. The sample records a few hundred thousand distinct CDR3 sequences, under 65% being singletons. The receptor was isolated from a human donor with aplastic anemia. Sequenced material: sorted CD4+, CD8+, or CD8+CD57+ T cells (not recorded which) from PBMCs. The V and J genes are TRBV29-1 and TRBJ2-1; TRBD1, the table's D call, lacks a check against the DNA. This CDR3 is CSVAAPLQGELFL.